Presented here are 12 T cell receptor beta chains from one specimen sequenced in a study of shared clonotypes between healthy human individuals. Sequencing used immunoSEQ multiplex PCR; TCRdb keeps in-frame clones, though not all of them. The profile covers hundreds of thousands of clones, with approximately 96% appearing a single time and 0.11% taken by the ten largest. CD8 cells regarded as naive lacked CD45RO, were positively chosen for CCR7, and omitted terminally differentiated effector memory CD45RA+ cells. The sample comprised naive CD8+ T cells sorted from blood. The source is a woman in her 30s in good health.

The V and J genes are TRBV7-9 and TRBJ2-1, with D possibly being TRBD1 (5 bases). V dropped 2 bases and J dropped 7 bases, with 9 bases sitting between them. The CDR3 runs 13 residues. Germline CDR1 is SEHNR and CDR2 is FQNEAQ (reference sequence). Written as DNA, the CDR3 is TGTGCCAGCAGCTTACAGGGCACAAATGAGCAGTTCTTC. This gives the protein CASSLQGTNEQFF.

V and J are TRBV9 and TRBJ2-7; D perhaps matches TRBD1 (6 bases). Trimming took off 3 bases at V and 3 bases at J, with 16 bases between the two ends. CDR1 and CDR2 (germline): SGDLS, YYNGEE. The CDR3 runs 15 residues. CDR3 region: CASSAGQRDIYEQYF. The CDR3 DNA follows: TGTGCCAGCAGCGCCGGACAGAGGGACATCTACGAGCAGTACTTC.

The rearrangement links TRBV14 to TRBJ2-1; 9 bases match TRBD2. The CDR3 has 16 residues. The germline V gene has CDR1 SGHDN and CDR2 FVKESK. Unmatched junction bases numbered 11, after V lost 1 base and J lost 10 bases. CDR3 loop: CASSQVLAGPKREQFF. Here the CDR3 DNA reads TGTGCCAGCAGCCAAGTTCTAGCGGGACCTAAAAGGGAGCAGTTCTTC.

The chain employs TRBV7-7 and TRBJ2-5, with a tentative D call TRBD2 (6 bases). CDR1 and CDR2 (germline): SSHAT, FNYEAQ (reference sequence). V lost 0 bases to trimming and J lost 3 bases, with 11 bases between them. This CDR3 has 15 residues. In DNA form, the CDR3 reads TGTGCCAGCAGCTTAGCGGGGGAGGAAGAAGAGACCCAGTACTTC. Translated, it gives CASSLAGEEEETQYF.

The chain combines TRBV6-1 with TRBJ1-1; no firm D call. With 2 bases removed from V and 2 bases from J, the gap between germline ends came to 3 bases. There are 12 residues in the CDR3. The germline V gene encodes CDR1 MNHNS and CDR2 SASEGT. This chain's CDR3 is CASSELNTEAFF. The CDR3 DNA sequence: TGTGCCAGCAGTGAATTAAACACTGAAGCTTTCTTT.

The chain uses TRBV5-6 and TRBJ1-5; D is uncertain. This CDR3 has 16 amino acids. Trimming removed 0 bases from V and 2 bases from J, with 12 bases in between. Germline V gene data show CDR1 as SGHDT and CDR2 as YYEEEE. The CDR3 sequence: CASSLAGGSGNQPQHF. The CDR3 bases are TGTGCCAGCAGCTTGGCTGGCGGGAGTGGCAATCAGCCCCAGCATTTT.

This chain uses TRBV12-2 with TRBJ2-2; the table's D call, TRBD1, was not checked against the DNA. TRBV12-2 is an annotated pseudogene. The CDR3 contains 19 residues. DNA of the CDR3: TGTGCAAGTCGCTTAAGGGACACACACAAAACTTCGAACACCGGGGAGCTGTTTTTT. Protein product: CASRLRDTHKTSNTGELFF.

The chain couples TRBV7-5 to TRBJ2-1; the table assigns TRBD1, which was not confirmed against the DNA. TRBV7-5 is a pseudogene. This CDR3 has 17 residues. This chain's CDR3 is CVRSLVVQGARGNEQFF. The CDR3 coding sequence is TGTGTCAGAAGCTTAGTCGTCCAGGGGGCAAGGGGCAATGAGCAGTTCTTC.

A remark on this clone: This same CDR3 is encoded by further DNA sequences in the sample. V usage is TRBV7-9 and J usage is TRBJ2-2; the D gene is possibly TRBD2 (6 bases). This CDR3 is 13 amino acids long. The V and J ends lost 3 bases and 5 bases respectively, with 7 bases between them. Germline CDR1 SEHNR, CDR2 FQNEAQ (reference sequence). The CDR3 protein is CASSLGGTGELFF. CDR3 nucleotides: TGTGCCAGCAGCTTGGGGGGAACCGGGGAGCTGTTTTTT. The full variable domain, rest sourced from reference TRBV7-9 and TRBJ2-2, is DTGVSQNPRHKITKRGQNVTFRCDPISEHNRLYWYRQTLGQGPEFLTYFQNEAQLEKSRLLSDRFSAERPKGSFSTLEIQRTEQGDSAMYLCASSLGGTGELFFGEGSRLTVL.

The chain carries TRBV19 and TRBJ2-7; perhaps TRBD2 as D (6 bases). CDR1 LNHDA and CDR2 SQIVND come from the germline V gene (reference sequence). V was pared by 6 bases and J by 3 bases, with 18 bases between. This CDR3 is built from 15 residues. CDR3 bases: TGTGCCAGTAGCAGGGAGGACTTGCACATCTACGAGCAGTACTTC. Its translation is CASSREDLHIYEQYF. Full variable domain (remainder filled in from reference TRBV19 and TRBJ2-7): DGGITQSPKYLFRKEGQNVTLSCEQNLNHDAMYWYRQDPGQGLRLIYYSQIVNDFQKGDIAEGYSVSREKKESFPLTVTSAQKNPTAFYLCASSREDLHIYEQYFGPGTRLTVT.

V gene TRBV7-6 combines with J gene TRBJ2-3; 9 nucleotides line up with TRBD2. Germline V gives CDR1 SGHVS, CDR2 FNYEAQ. The CDR3 loop spans 16 amino acids. Germline trimming cut 5 bases from V and 0 bases from J; bases unmatched to any gene: 6. The CDR3 sequence: CASSHPTSGSTDTQYF. The CDR3 DNA sequence: TGTGCCAGCAGCCATCCAACTAGCGGGAGCACAGATACGCAGTATTTT.

The chain uses TRBV20-1 and TRBJ2-3; maybe TRBD2 (5 bases). Per germline, CDR1 DFQATT and CDR2 SNEGSKA (reference sequence). The V and J ends lost 6 bases and 8 bases respectively, with 9 bases between them. CDR3 length: 10 amino acids. CDR3 sequence (DNA): TGCAGTGCCGGAGGTGGTACGCAGTATTTT. Encoded protein: CSAGGGTQYF.